Listed below are T cell receptor beta chains from one sample, sequenced in a study of T cells in Graves' hyperthyroidism and ophthalmopathy. TCRdb re-called the multiplex PCR reads with MiXCR, one entry per CDR3 protein. Here the sample spans approximately 610,000 distinct CDR3 sequences, 14% to 15% being singletons. What was sequenced was blood. The origin of the receptors is a woman in her 40s with Graves' ophthalmopathy. Both conserved end residues are part of each CDR3. A D gene is named only where the DNA matches it firmly. Clone size is stated in some rows and not others, as once, few, many or a class when expanded.

v_call	d_call	j_call	clone_size	cdr3_nt	cdr3_aa
TRBV2	.	TRBJ2-7	many	TGTGCCAGCAGTGCGGAGAACTACGAGCAGTACTTC	CASSAENYEQYF
TRBV12-5	.	TRBJ1-1	many	TGTGCTAGTGGTTTGGTTGGAGCTTTCTTT	CASGLVGAFF
TRBV20-1	.	TRBJ2-5	.	TGCAGTGCTATCGACAGGGAGACCCAGTACTTC	CSAIDRETQYF
TRBV28	TRBD1	TRBJ1-5	many	TGTGCCAGCAACCATTTGGGGACGTGGGACAGCCGTTATCAGCCCCAGCATTTT	CASNHLGTWDSRYQPQHF
TRBV12-3/TRBV12-4	.	TRBJ2-7	many	TGTGCCAGCACCCTAGGGGGGGGCGCATCGTACGAGCAGTACTTC	CASTLGGGASYEQYF
TRBV7-2	.	TRBJ2-2	.	TGTGCCAGCAGCTCGACCTATGGGGAGCTGTTTTTT	CASSSTYGELFF
TRBV6-5	TRBD2	TRBJ2-7	many	TGTGCCAGCATGGAAAAGGGACTAGCGGGAGAAGGGGGGTTCTCCTACGAGCAGTACTTC	CASMEKGLAGEGGFSYEQYF
TRBV2	TRBD2	TRBJ2-3	many	TGTGCCAGCAGTGACCGACTAGCGGGCACAGATACGCAGTATTTT	CASSDRLAGTDTQYF
TRBV25-1	TRBD2	TRBJ2-1	.	TGTGCCAGCAGTGTTTCCGGGACTAGCGGGGAGGGGAGAGGGGGCAATGAGCAGTTCTTC	CASSVSGTSGEGRGGNEQFF
TRBV6-5	.	TRBJ2-5	many	TGTGCCAGCAGTTACTCGAGACCGCAGGGTTCGAAGACCCAGTACTTC	CASSYSRPQGSKTQYF
TRBV28	.	TRBJ2-7	many	TGTGCCAGCACCCCACGAGGCGTGACTAGCTCCTACGAGCAGTACTTC	CASTPRGVTSSYEQYF
TRBV20-1	.	TRBJ2-7	many	TGCAGTGCTAGTTTTCCAGGGGAGATTTACGAGCAGTACTTC	CSASFPGEIYEQYF
TRBV14	TRBD2	TRBJ2-2	many	TGTGCCAGCAGCCCGGGACTAGCGGGAGGAAGGACCGGGGAGCTGTTTTTT	CASSPGLAGGRTGELFF
TRBV6-5	.	TRBJ2-1	many	TGTGCCAGCAGTTACTCTACGACCGGGGGGCTTTTGGGACGCAATGAGCAGTTCTTC	CASSYSTTGGLLGRNEQFF
TRBV30	TRBD1	TRBJ1-1	many	TGTGCCTGGAGTCGGCAGGGGGAGGGAGCTTTCTTT	CAWSRQGEGAFF
TRBV6-2/TRBV6-3	TRBD2	TRBJ2-2	many	TGTGCCAGCAGTTTCGACCTGAGCGGGAGGGCCAAGGACGGGGAGCTGTTTTTT	CASSFDLSGRAKDGELFF
TRBV6-1	.	TRBJ1-2	.	TGTGCCAGCAGGGGTGCCGGCCCGTATGGCTACACCTTC	CASRGAGPYGYTF
TRBV6-5	.	TRBJ2-7	many	TGTGCCAGCAAGAACGGGCGGGACCGCTACGAGCAGTACTTC	CASKNGRDRYEQYF
TRBV14	TRBD1	TRBJ2-7	.	TGTGCCAGCATCCCGGACAGGGCCGAAACCAGCTCCTACGAGCAGTACTTC	CASIPDRAETSSYEQYF
TRBV4-1	TRBD2	TRBJ2-7	many	TGCGCCAGCAGCCAAGATCTTCCTAGCGGGGGATACGAGCAGTACTTC	CASSQDLPSGGYEQYF
TRBV11-1	TRBD1	TRBJ1-1	few	TGTGCCAGCAGCGTGGAGGGGGCTCGGAACACTGAAGCTTTCTTT	CASSVEGARNTEAFF
TRBV12-3/TRBV12-4	TRBD1	TRBJ1-5	many	TGTGCCAGCAGTTTAGGGGACAGGGGGAATCAGCCCCAGCATTTT	CASSLGDRGNQPQHF
TRBV28	TRBD2	TRBJ2-4	few	TGTGCCAGCAGTACCGAGTACAGTCCCGGGACTAGCAGAGGGGCCAAAAACATTCAGTACTTC	CASSTEYSPGTSRGAKNIQYF
TRBV12-3/TRBV12-4	TRBD1	TRBJ2-7	many	TGTGCCAGCAGTGTCGACAGGGGAGACGAGCAGTACTTC	CASSVDRGDEQYF
TRBV7-3	.	TRBJ2-2	.	TGTGCCAGCAGCTTAATGGCCCCGCGGAGGGGGCTATGGACCGGGGAGCTGTTTTTT	CASSLMAPRRGLWTGELFF
TRBV14	TRBD1	TRBJ2-5	many	TGTGCCAGCAGCCAGGCCGGACAGGGACGAGCGGAGACCCAGTACTTC	CASSQAGQGRAETQYF
TRBV4-1	.	TRBJ2-3	.	TGCGCCAGCAGCCCTCAGGGGTCGGGCACAGATACGCAGTATTTT	CASSPQGSGTDTQYF
TRBV5-1	TRBD2	TRBJ2-7	few	TGCGCCAGCAGCAGGTTAGCGGGAATAACCTACGAGCAGTACTTC	CASSRLAGITYEQYF
TRBV19	.	TRBJ1-5	many	TGTGCCAGTAGCCAGGAGGGGGAGAAGGATCAGCCCCAGCATTTT	CASSQEGEKDQPQHF
TRBV4-3	TRBD2	TRBJ2-7	many	TGCGCCAGCAGCCAAGATCCTAGCGGGTTCCGCGAGCAGTACTTC	CASSQDPSGFREQYF
TRBV6-2/TRBV6-3	TRBD1	TRBJ1-1	many	TGTGCCAGCAGTTACCCTCGAGGGGGCGACAGTCTGGACACTGAAGCTTTCTTT	CASSYPRGGDSLDTEAFF
TRBV6-1	.	TRBJ1-1	many	TGTGCCAGCAGTGATCTCGGGACGAGAGCTTTCTTT	CASSDLGTRAFF
TRBV19	.	TRBJ1-3	few	TGTGCCAGTAGTGACCCCAGGGGTCGACCTGGAAACACCATATATTTT	CASSDPRGRPGNTIYF
TRBV6-2/TRBV6-3	.	TRBJ2-7	many	TGTGCCAGCAGTCCCATAACCTACGAGCAGTACTTC	CASSPITYEQYF
TRBV3-1	.	TRBJ1-2	.	TGTGCCAGCAGCCAAGCCAGGACCGACGACTATGGCTACACCTTC	CASSQARTDDYGYTF
TRBV6-5	TRBD1	TRBJ2-2	many	TGTGCCAGCAGAAGACAGGGATCGGGGGAGCTGTTTTTT	CASRRQGSGELFF
TRBV29-1	.	TRBJ2-7	many	TGCAGCGTTGATGCGACGAGTGGGGAGCAGTACTTC	CSVDATSGEQYF
TRBV6-5	TRBD1	TRBJ1-1	.	TGTGCCAGCAGTTATCCAGGGGGAACGAACACTGAAGCTTTCTTT	CASSYPGGTNTEAFF